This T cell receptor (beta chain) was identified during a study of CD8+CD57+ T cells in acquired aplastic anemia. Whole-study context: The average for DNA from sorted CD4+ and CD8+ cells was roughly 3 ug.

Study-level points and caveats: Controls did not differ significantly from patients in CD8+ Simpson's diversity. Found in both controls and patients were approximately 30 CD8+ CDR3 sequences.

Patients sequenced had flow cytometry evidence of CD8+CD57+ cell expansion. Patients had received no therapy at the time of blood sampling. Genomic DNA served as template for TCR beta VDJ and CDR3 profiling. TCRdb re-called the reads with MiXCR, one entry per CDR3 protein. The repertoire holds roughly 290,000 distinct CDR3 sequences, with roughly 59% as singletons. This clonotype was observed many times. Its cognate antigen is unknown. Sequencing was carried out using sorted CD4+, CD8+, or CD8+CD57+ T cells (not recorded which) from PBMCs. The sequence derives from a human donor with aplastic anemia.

CDR3 sequence: CASTRLAGYEQYF. The CDR3 DNA reads as TGTGCCAGCACCCGTCTAGCGGGCTACGAGCAGTACTTC. The chain has TRBV7-9 and TRBJ2-7, with 8 positions matching TRBD2. CDR1 is SEHNR and CDR2 is FQNEAQ in the germline V gene (reference sequence). The CDR3 is made up of 13 amino acids. The J segment lost 3 bases and the V segment lost 7 bases, leaving 5 bases of the junction unmatched.